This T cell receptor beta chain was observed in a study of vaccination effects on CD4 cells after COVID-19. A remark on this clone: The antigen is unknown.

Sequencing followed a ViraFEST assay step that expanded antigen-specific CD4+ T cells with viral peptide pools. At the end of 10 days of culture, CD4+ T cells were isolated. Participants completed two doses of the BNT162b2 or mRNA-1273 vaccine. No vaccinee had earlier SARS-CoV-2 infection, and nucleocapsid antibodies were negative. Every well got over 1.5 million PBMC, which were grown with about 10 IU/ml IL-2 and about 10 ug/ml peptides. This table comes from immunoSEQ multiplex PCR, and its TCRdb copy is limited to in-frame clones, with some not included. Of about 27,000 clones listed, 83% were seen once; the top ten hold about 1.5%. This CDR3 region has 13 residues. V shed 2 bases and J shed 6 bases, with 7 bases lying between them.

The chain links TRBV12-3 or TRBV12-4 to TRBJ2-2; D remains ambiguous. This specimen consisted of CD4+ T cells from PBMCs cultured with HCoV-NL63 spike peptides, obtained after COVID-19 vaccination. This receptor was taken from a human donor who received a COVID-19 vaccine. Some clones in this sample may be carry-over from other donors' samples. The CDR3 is CASSLRLAGELFF. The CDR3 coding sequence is TGTGCCAGCAGTTTACGGTTGGCCGGGGAGCTGTTTTTT.